Each of the 13 T cell receptor beta chains below was sequenced from the same sample in a study of blood T cell repertoires in COVID-19. The protocol was immunoSEQ multiplex PCR, while the TCRdb copy is restricted to in-frame clones and leaves out a portion. This sample has approximately 250,000 clones; 80% to 90% occur once, and the top ten carry about 2.1%. Sequencing was performed on peripheral blood. These receptors were taken from a man aged 30-40 years with active or convalescent COVID-19.

This chain's CDR3 is CASSFLALEAFF. In DNA, the CDR3 is TGTGCCAGCAGTTTTTTGGCATTAGAAGCTTTCTTT. The genes are TRBV12-3 or TRBV12-4 and TRBJ1-1; the D is unclear. The CDR3 is made up of 12 amino acids. V lost 3 bases, J lost 8 bases, and 10 bases lay in between.

The chain links TRBV15 to TRBJ1-2; 9 bases align to TRBD1. There are 16 residues in the CDR3. Per germline, CDR1 LNHNV and CDR2 YYDKDF (reference sequence). Germline trimming cut 1 base from V and 2 bases from J; bases unmatched to any gene: 5. CDR3 DNA: TGTGCCACCAGCAGAGCCCCGGGACAGGGAAACTATGGCTACACCTTC. Encoded protein: CATSRAPGQGNYGYTF.

V is TRBV19 and J is TRBJ2-3, with TRBD2 matching 8 bases. Per germline, CDR1 LNHDA and CDR2 SQIVND (reference sequence). V dropped 7 bases and J dropped 2; count of bases not matched to a gene: 14. This CDR3 is built from 17 residues. CDR3 nucleotides: TGTGCCAGTAAAGGGTGGAGTAGCGGGGTCTCCACAGATACGCAGTATTTT. It codes for CASKGWSSGVSTDTQYF. The complete variable domain, with remaining parts taken from reference TRBV19 and TRBJ2-3, reads DGGITQSPKYLFRKEGQNVTLSCEQNLNHDAMYWYRQDPGQGLRLIYYSQIVNDFQKGDIAEGYSVSREKKESFPLTVTSAQKNPTAFYLCASKGWSSGVSTDTQYFGPGTRLTVL.

V is TRBV7-2 and J is TRBJ2-1; 9 positions match TRBD1. Trimming at V came to 4 bases and at J to 10 bases, leaving 14 bases not matched to a gene. The CDR3 contains 16 residues. The germline gives CDR1 SGHTA, CDR2 FQGNSA. The CDR3 nucleotides read TGTGCCAGCAGCTCCCAAGTAGGACAGGGGTTTATGGAGCAGTTCTTC. Encoded protein: CASSSQVGQGFMEQFF.

The sample holds many counts of this clone. This sequence joins TRBV25-1 and TRBJ2-2; possibly TRBD2 for D (6 bases). The CDR3 covers 13 residues. With 5 bases removed from V and 3 bases from J, the gap between germline ends came to 7 bases. Germline CDR1 is MGHDK and CDR2 is SYGVNS. CDR3 nucleotide sequence: TGTGCCAGCAGTACGGGGGACACCGGGGAGCTGTTTTTT. It codes for CASSTGDTGELFF.

The genes are TRBV7-9 and TRBJ2-1, with a weak D call TRBD2 (6 bases). Germline V gene lookup returns CDR1 SEHNR and CDR2 FQNEAQ (reference sequence). The CDR3 spans 18 residues. Trimming cost V 5 bases and J 5 bases, with 25 bases left between them. The DNA of the CDR3 is TGTGCCAGCAGCCTACCACCCCGACTGGCGGGGCGGAACAATGAGCAGTTCTTC. This codes for CASSLPPRLAGRNNEQFF.

The rearrangement uses TRBV11-2 and TRBJ1-1; perhaps TRBD1 as D (5 bases). Trimming removed 5 bases from V and 8 bases from J, with 18 bases in between. Germline CDR1 and CDR2: SGHAT and FQNNGV. There are 14 residues in the CDR3. The CDR3: CASSGLTGLGEAFF. The CDR3 DNA reads TGTGCCAGCAGCGGCCTCACAGGCTTGGGGGAAGCTTTCTTT. Looking up the rest from reference TRBV11-2 and TRBJ1-1 gives the full variable domain: EAGVAQSPRYKIIEKRQSVAFWCNPISGHATLYWYQQILGQGPKLLIQFQNNGVVDDSQLPKDRFSAERLKGVDSTLKIQPAKLEDSAVYLCASSGLTGLGEAFFGQGTRLTVV.

This sequence joins TRBV11-2 and TRBJ2-7, with D hard to call. The CDR3 contains 12 residues. Trimming removed 4 bases at V and 3 bases at J, with 7 bases between. Germline CDR1 SGHAT, CDR2 FQNNGV. CDR3 sequence reads: CASSSEVYEQYF. The CDR3 DNA is TGTGCCAGCAGCTCCGAGGTCTACGAGCAGTACTTC.

The chain uses TRBV3-1 (or the pseudogene TRBV3-2) and TRBJ2-5; 9 bases agree with TRBD2. The CDR3 has 16 amino acids. With 1 base clipped from V and 4 bases from J, the junction kept 7 bases outside the gene matches. Per germline, CDR1 LGHDT and CDR2 YNNKEL (reference sequence). The CDR3 reads CASSQGFRAGGETQYF. The CDR3 DNA follows: TGTGCCAGCAGCCAAGGTTTTAGAGCGGGGGGAGAGACCCAGTACTTC.

The V gene is TRBV27, the J gene TRBJ2-1; 7 bases align to TRBD2. This CDR3 region has 16 residues. The V segment lost 1 base and the J segment 5 bases; nucleotides outside the gene matches: 8. Per germline, CDR1 MNHEY and CDR2 SMNVEV (reference sequence). The CDR3 loop is CASSLFGGGPDNEQFF. CDR3 sequence (DNA): TGTGCCAGCAGTTTATTCGGCGGGGGACCCGACAATGAGCAGTTCTTC.

The chain employs TRBV19 and TRBJ2-1; a weak D match, TRBD2 (5 bases). There are 15 residues in the CDR3. Germline-derived CDR1 and CDR2 are LNHDA and SQIVND (reference sequence). Trimming took off 3 bases at V and 9 bases at J, with 18 bases between the two ends. The CDR3 nucleotides read TGTGCCAGTAGTATCATGGCTAGCCAGTATCTTGAGCAGTTCTTC. Protein: CASSIMASQYLEQFF.

This clone has a single count. J is TRBJ2-6 and V is TRBV5-5; TRBD2 aligns across 7 bases. CDR3 length equals 20 residues. With 0 bases clipped from V and 2 bases from J, the junction kept 14 bases outside the gene matches. Germline CDR1 is SGHKS and CDR2 is YYEKEE (reference sequence). The CDR3 DNA is TGTGCCAGCAGCTTGGGGAGGAGCGGGATCACTCTTGCTGGGGCCAACGTCCTGACTTTC. Amino acid sequence: CASSLGRSGITLAGANVLTF.

The chain couples TRBV7-2 to TRBJ1-5; no definite D call. The CDR3 length is 15 residues. The V and J ends lost 5 bases and 1 base respectively, with 12 bases between them. Germline CDR1 reads SGHTA; CDR2 reads FQGNSA. CDR3 in DNA: TGTGCCAGCAGCCCCGGACTGAGAAGCAATCAGCCCCAGCATTTT. Translating gives CASSPGLRSNQPQHF.